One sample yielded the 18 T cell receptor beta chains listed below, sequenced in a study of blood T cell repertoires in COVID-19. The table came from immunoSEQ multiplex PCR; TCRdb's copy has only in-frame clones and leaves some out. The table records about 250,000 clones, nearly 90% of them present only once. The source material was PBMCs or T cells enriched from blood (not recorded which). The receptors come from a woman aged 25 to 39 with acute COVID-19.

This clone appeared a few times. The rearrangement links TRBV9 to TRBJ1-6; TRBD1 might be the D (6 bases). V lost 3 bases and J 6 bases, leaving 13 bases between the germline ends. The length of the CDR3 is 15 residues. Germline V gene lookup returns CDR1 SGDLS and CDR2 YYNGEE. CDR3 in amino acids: CASSGRTEPNSPLHF. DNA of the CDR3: TGTGCCAGCAGCGGACGGACAGAACCTAATTCACCCCTCCACTTT. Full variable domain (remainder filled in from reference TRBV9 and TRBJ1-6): DSGVTQTPKHLITATGQRVTLRCSPRSGDLSVYWYQQSLDQGLQFLIQYYNGEERAKGNILERFSAQQFPDLHSELNLSSLELGDSALYFCASSGRTEPNSPLHFGNGTRLTVT.

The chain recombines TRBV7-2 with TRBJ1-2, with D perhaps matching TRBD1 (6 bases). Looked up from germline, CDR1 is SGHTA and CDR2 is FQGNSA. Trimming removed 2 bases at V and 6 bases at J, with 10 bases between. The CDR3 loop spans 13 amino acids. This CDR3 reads CASSLSGADGYTF. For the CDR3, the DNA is TGTGCCAGCAGCTTATCAGGGGCGGATGGCTACACCTTC.

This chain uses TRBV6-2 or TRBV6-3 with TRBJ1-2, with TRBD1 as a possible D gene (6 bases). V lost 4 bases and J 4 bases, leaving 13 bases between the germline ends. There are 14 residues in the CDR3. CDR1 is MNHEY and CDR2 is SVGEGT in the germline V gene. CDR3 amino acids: CASSSYRDSYGYTF. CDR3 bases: TGTGCCAGCAGTTCCTACAGGGATTCCTATGGCTACACCTTC.

CDR3 amino acids: CASSQVPGPNYGYTF. The DNA for the CDR3 is TGTGCCAGCAGCCAAGTGCCAGGGCCGAACTATGGCTACACCTTC. The chain combines TRBV3-1 (or the pseudogene TRBV3-2) with TRBJ1-2, with a weak D call TRBD1 (5 bases). CDR1 and CDR2 (germline): LGHDT, YNNKEL (reference sequence). There are 15 residues in the CDR3. Trimming shortened V by 1 base and J by 2 bases, and 11 bases separated the two germline ends.

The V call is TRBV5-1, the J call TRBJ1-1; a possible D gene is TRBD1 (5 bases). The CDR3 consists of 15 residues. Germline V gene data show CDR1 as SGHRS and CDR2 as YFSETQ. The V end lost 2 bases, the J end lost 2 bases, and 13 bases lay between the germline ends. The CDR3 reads CASSFDRTKNTEAFF. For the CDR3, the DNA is TGCGCCAGCAGCTTTGATCGGACAAAAAACACTGAAGCTTTCTTT.

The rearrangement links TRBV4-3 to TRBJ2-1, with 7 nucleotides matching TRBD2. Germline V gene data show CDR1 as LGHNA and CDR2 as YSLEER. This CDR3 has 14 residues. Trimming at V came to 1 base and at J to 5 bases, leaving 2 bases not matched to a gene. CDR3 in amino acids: CASSQVGTNNEQFF. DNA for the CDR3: TGCGCCAGCAGCCAAGTGGGGACTAACAATGAGCAGTTCTTC.

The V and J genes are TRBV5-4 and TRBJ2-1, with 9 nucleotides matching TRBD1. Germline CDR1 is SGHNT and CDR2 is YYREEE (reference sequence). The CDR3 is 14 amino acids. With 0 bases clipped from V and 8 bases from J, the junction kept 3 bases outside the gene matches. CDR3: CASSLGTGEYEQFF. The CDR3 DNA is TGTGCCAGCAGCTTGGGGACAGGGGAATATGAGCAGTTCTTC.

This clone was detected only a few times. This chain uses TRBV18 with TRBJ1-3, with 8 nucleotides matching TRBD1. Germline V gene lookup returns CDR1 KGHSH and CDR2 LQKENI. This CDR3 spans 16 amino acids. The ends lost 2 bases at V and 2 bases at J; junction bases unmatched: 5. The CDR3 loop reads CASSPMDRVTGNTIYF. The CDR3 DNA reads TGTGCCAGCTCACCAATGGACAGGGTAACTGGAAACACCATATATTTT. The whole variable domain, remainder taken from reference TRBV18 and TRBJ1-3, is NAGVMQNPRHLVRRRGQEARLRCSPMKGHSHVYWYRQLPEEGLKFMVYLQKENIIDESGMPKERFSAEFPKEGPSILRIQQVVRGDSAAYFCASSPMDRVTGNTIYFGEGSWLTVV.

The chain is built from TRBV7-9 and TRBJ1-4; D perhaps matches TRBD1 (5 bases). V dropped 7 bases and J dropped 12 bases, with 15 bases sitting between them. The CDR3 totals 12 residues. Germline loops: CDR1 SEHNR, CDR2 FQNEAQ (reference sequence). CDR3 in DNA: TGTGCCAGCACCGACAGCGATGAGGAACTGTTTTTT. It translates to CASTDSDEELFF.

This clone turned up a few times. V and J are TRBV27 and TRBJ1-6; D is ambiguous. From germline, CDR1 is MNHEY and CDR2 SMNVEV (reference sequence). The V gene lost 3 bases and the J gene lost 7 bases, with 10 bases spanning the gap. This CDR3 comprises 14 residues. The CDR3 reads CASSLEGRNSPLHF. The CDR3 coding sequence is TGTGCCAGCAGTTTGGAGGGTCGAAATTCACCCCTCCACTTT.

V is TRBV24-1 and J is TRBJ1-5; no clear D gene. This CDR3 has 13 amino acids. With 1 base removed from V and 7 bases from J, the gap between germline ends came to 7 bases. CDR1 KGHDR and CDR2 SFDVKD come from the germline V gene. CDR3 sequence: CATSDFSGQPQHF. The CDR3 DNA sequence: TGTGCCACCAGTGATTTTTCCGGGCAGCCCCAGCATTTT.

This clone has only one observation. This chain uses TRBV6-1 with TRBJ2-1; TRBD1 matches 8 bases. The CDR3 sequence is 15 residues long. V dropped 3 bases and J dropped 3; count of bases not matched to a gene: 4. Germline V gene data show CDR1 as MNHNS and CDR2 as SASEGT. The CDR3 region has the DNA TGTGCCAGCAGTGAGGACAGGGCCCTCTACAATGAGCAGTTCTTC. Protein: CASSEDRALYNEQFF.

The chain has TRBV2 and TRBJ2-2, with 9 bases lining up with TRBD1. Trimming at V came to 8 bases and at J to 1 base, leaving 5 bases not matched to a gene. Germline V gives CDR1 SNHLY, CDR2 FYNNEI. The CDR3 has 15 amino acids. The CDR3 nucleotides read TGTGCCAGCGACCGGGACAGGGAGAACACCGGGGAGCTGTTTTTT. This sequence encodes CASDRDRENTGELFF.

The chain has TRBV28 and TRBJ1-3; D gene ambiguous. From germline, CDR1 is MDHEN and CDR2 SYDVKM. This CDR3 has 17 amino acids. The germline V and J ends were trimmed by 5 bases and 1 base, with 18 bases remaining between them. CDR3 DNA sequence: TGTGCCAGCAGTCCCCTGGGAGGCCCCTTATCTGGAAACACCATATATTTT. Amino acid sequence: CASSPLGGPLSGNTIYF.

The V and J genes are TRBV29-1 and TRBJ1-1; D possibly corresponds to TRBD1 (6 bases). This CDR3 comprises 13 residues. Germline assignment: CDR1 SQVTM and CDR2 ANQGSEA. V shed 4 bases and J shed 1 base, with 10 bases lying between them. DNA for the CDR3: TGCAGCGTTGTCCGGGGGGCGAACACTGAAGCTTTCTTT. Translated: CSVVRGANTEAFF.

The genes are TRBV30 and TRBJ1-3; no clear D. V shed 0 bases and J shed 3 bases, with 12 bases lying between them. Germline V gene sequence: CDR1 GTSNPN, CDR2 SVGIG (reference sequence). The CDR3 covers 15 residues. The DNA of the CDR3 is TGTGCCTGGAGTGTACCAAGGCGGGGTGGAAACACCATATATTTT. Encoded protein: CAWSVPRRGGNTIYF. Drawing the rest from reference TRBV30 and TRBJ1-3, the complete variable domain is SQTIHQWPATLVQPVGSPLSLECTVEGTSNPNLYWYRQAAGRGLQLLFYSVGIGQISSEVPQNLSASRPQDRQFILSSKKLLLSDSGFYLCAWSVPRRGGNTIYFGEGSWLTVV.

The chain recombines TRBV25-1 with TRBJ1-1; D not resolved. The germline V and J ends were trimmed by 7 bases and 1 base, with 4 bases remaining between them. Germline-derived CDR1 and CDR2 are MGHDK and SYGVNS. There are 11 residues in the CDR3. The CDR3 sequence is CASIKNTEAFF. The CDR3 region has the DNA TGTGCCAGCATCAAGAACACTGAAGCTTTCTTT.

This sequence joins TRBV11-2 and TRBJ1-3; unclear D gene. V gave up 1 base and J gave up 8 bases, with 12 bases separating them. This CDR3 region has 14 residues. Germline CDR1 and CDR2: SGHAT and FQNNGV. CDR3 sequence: CASSLVNLADTIYF. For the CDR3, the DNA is TGTGCCAGCAGCTTAGTCAATCTCGCAGACACCATATATTTT. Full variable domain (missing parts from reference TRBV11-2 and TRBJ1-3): EAGVAQSPRYKIIEKRQSVAFWCNPISGHATLYWYQQILGQGPKLLIQFQNNGVVDDSQLPKDRFSAERLKGVDSTLKIQPAKLEDSAVYLCASSLVNLADTIYFGEGSWLTVV.